One and the same sample provided the 30 T cell receptor beta chains below, sequenced in a study of T cell responses to AZD1222 COVID-19 vaccine. Generated by immunoSEQ multiplex PCR, the TCRdb table keeps only in-frame clones and is missing some. Among roughly 150,000 clones, about 91% were seen once, and the ten largest hold around 2.5%. The source material was peripheral blood, sampled on day 0 of AZD1222 vaccination. These TCRs come from an adult in good health.

CDR3 sequence: CASSQAGPWGPQNTEAFF. CDR3 bases: TGCGCCAGCAGCCAAGCGGGCCCTTGGGGTCCCCAGAACACTGAAGCTTTCTTT. This chain joins TRBV4-1 and TRBJ1-1; D remains unclear. The CDR3 contains 18 residues. The V gene lost 1 base and the J gene lost 1 base, with 19 bases spanning the gap. Looked up from germline, CDR1 is MGHRA and CDR2 is YSYEKL.

In this sample, this clone turned up a few times. V and J are TRBV3-1 (or the pseudogene TRBV3-2) and TRBJ2-5; D uncertain. The ends were cut back, 6 bases at V and 6 bases at J, with 11 bases in the middle. The CDR3 has 12 residues. Germline-derived CDR1 and CDR2 are LGHDT and YNNKEL (reference sequence). The CDR3 DNA sequence: TGTGCCAGCAGTTTAGCTGGGAAGACCCAGTACTTC. Translating gives CASSLAGKTQYF.

The chain combines TRBV5-1 with TRBJ1-1, with 7 bases fitting TRBD1. CDR1 SGHRS and CDR2 YFSETQ come from the germline V gene. V dropped 0 bases and J dropped 3; count of bases not matched to a gene: 8. The length of the CDR3 is 16 residues. CDR3 sequence (DNA): TGCGCCAGCAGCTTGGTGGCAGGGGGACTGGACACTGAAGCTTTCTTT. Its translation is CASSLVAGGLDTEAFF.

The CDR3 DNA reads TGCGCCAGCAGCTTGCCAGGGGAAGACACTGAAGCTTTCTTT. Amino acids: CASSLPGEDTEAFF. V is TRBV5-1 and J is TRBJ1-1; D may be TRBD1 (6 bases). Germline V lookup: CDR1 SGHRS, CDR2 YFSETQ. The CDR3 runs to 14 residues. V gave up 1 base and J gave up 3 bases, with 10 bases separating them.

This chain uses TRBV6-5 with TRBJ1-1, with unresolved D. V was clipped by 8 bases and J by 5 bases, with 21 bases between them. Germline V lookup: CDR1 MNHEY, CDR2 SVGAGI. This CDR3 region has 15 residues. CDR3 sequence reads: CASRNPGWGTTEAFF. For the CDR3, the DNA is TGTGCCAGCCGCAACCCTGGCTGGGGAACAACTGAAGCTTTCTTT.

As regards this clone: At one of its ends the junction is not consistent with the germline gene, which may arise from a read error. The rearrangement uses TRBV10-3 and TRBJ2-3; 7 positions agree with TRBD2. Germline values: CDR1 ENHRY, CDR2 SYGVKD. The CDR3 is 14 amino acids. CDR3 loop: CASGGAGTTDTQYF. In nucleotides, the CDR3 is TGCGCTTCAGGTGGAGCGGGGACCACAGATACGCAGTATTTT.

The J gene is TRBJ1-1, the V gene TRBV3-1 (or the pseudogene TRBV3-2); perhaps TRBD1 as D (5 bases). This CDR3 region has 13 residues. V lost 1 base and J 9 bases, leaving 12 bases between the germline ends. Germline CDR1 LGHDT, CDR2 YNNKEL (reference sequence). The CDR3 spells CASSQGGTGKAFF. The CDR3 DNA reads TGTGCCAGCAGCCAAGGAGGGACGGGGAAAGCTTTCTTT.

To note about this clone: Germline is not matched at one junction end, which may reflect a read error. This chain uses TRBV6-2 or TRBV6-3 with TRBJ2-4; 11 bases agree with TRBD2. Germline assignment: CDR1 MNHEY and CDR2 SVGEGT. CDR3 length: 13 amino acids. The CDR3 here is CASSYVLAGGPSF. CDR3 DNA sequence: TGTGCCAGCAGTTACGTCCTAGCGGGGGGCCCGTCCTTC.

The J gene is TRBJ1-3, the V gene TRBV9; possible D gene TRBD1, 5 bases. The CDR3 runs 16 residues. The germline V gene encodes CDR1 SGDLS and CDR2 YYNGEE. V was clipped by 3 bases and J by 0 bases, with 13 bases between them. The CDR3 protein is CASSATQTVSGNTIYF. CDR3 nucleotides: TGTGCCAGCAGCGCGACCCAGACAGTCTCTGGAAACACCATATATTTT.

This chain connects TRBV5-4 to TRBJ2-1; D is uncertain. V lost 2 bases to trimming and J lost 1 base, with 10 bases between them. Germline V gene sequence: CDR1 SGHNT, CDR2 YYREEE (reference sequence). The CDR3 contains 15 residues. The CDR3 loop is CASSLSSESYNEQFF. Here the CDR3 DNA reads TGTGCCAGCAGCTTAAGTTCGGAATCCTACAATGAGCAGTTCTTC.

This clone was observed a few times. This rearrangement joins TRBV5-5 to TRBJ1-3; no clear D. Germline-derived CDR1 and CDR2 are SGHKS and YYEKEE (reference sequence). V was trimmed by 1 base and J by 0 bases, leaving 8 bases between them. The CDR3 is 15 amino acids. The CDR3, as DNA: TGTGCCAGCAGCTTGACACCAAGCTCTGGAAACACCATATATTTT. Translation: CASSLTPSSGNTIYF. The full variable domain, rest sourced from reference TRBV5-5 and TRBJ1-3, is DAGVTQSPTHLIKTRGQQVTLRCSPISGHKSVSWYQQVLGQGPQFIFQYYEKEERGRGNFPDRFSARQFPNYSSELNVNALLLGDSALYLCASSLTPSSGNTIYFGEGSWLTVV.

The V and J genes are TRBV6-6 and TRBJ2-1; D not certain. V was pared by 7 bases and J by 4 bases, with 2 bases between. CDR1 is MNHNY and CDR2 is SVGAGI in the germline V gene (reference sequence). This CDR3 has 10 residues. The CDR3 sequence: CASKYNEQFF. CDR3 coding DNA: TGTGCCAGCAAGTACAATGAGCAGTTCTTC.

The chain uses TRBV6-5 and TRBJ2-7, with no clear D. Trimming left V 3 bases short and J 0 bases short, with 12 bases between. There are 15 residues in the CDR3. The germline gives CDR1 MNHEY, CDR2 SVGAGI. The CDR3 DNA is TGTGCCAGCAGTTATGACAACCATTACTCCTACGAGCAGTACTTC. Amino acids: CASSYDNHYSYEQYF.

The rearrangement uses TRBV9 and TRBJ2-4; TRBD1 is a possible D gene (6 bases). Trimming removed 2 bases at V and 5 bases at J, with 14 bases between. Germline CDR1 and CDR2: SGDLS and YYNGEE. The CDR3 loop spans 15 amino acids. CDR3 in DNA: TGTGCCAGCAGCGTCGGTGGGCAGGGGCAAAACATTCAGTACTTC. This codes for CASSVGGQGQNIQYF.

The CDR3 nucleotides read TGTGCCAGCAACCAGGTGCGATCCGGGGAGCTGTTTTTT. Its protein is CASNQVRSGELFF. This chain uses TRBV6-5 with TRBJ2-2, with unresolved D. The CDR3 is made up of 13 amino acids. Germline V gene data show CDR1 as MNHEY and CDR2 as SVGAGI. V was clipped by 7 bases and J by 6 bases, with 12 bases between them.

This chain links TRBV12-5 with TRBJ2-7; D is possibly TRBD1 or TRBD2 (6 bases each). The CDR3 has 17 residues. The V end lost 0 bases, the J end lost 2 bases, and 17 bases lay between the germline ends. Germline lookup yields CDR1 LGHNT and CDR2 FRNRAP. The CDR3 nucleotides are TGTGCTAGTGGTTTGGTACTCGGGGGACATTCAACCTACGAGCAGTACTTC. Translation: CASGLVLGGHSTYEQYF.

J is TRBJ2-2 and V is TRBV5-4; 11 bases are shared with TRBD2. Trimming took 2 bases from V and 6 from J; bases not matched to a gene: 6. The CDR3 spans 16 residues. Per the germline V gene, CDR1 is SGHNT and CDR2 is YYREEE (reference sequence). CDR3 sequence reads: CASSFLAGGLAGELFF. DNA of the CDR3: TGTGCCAGCAGCTTTCTAGCGGGAGGCCTCGCCGGGGAGCTGTTTTTT.

The V and J genes are TRBV5-6 and TRBJ1-1; possible D gene TRBD1, 6 bases. Germline CDR1 is SGHDT and CDR2 is YYEEEE. The length of the CDR3 is 15 residues. Trimming stripped 0 bases from V and 4 bases from J, with 13 bases between. Here the CDR3 DNA reads TGTGCCAGCAGCTTGGATATGGGGGCGGGCACTGAAGCTTTCTTT. Protein: CASSLDMGAGTEAFF.

The chain combines TRBV4-3 with TRBJ1-1; 7 nucleotides match TRBD1. This CDR3 region has 15 residues. The J segment lost 4 bases and the V segment lost 3 bases, leaving 8 bases of the junction unmatched. Germline CDR1 is LGHNA and CDR2 is YSLEER. CDR3 protein: CASSHSNRGGTEAFF. CDR3 sequence (DNA): TGCGCCAGCAGCCACTCTAACAGGGGAGGCACTGAAGCTTTCTTT.

V and J are TRBV6-4 and TRBJ2-5; 9 bases map to TRBD1. V shed 3 bases and J 1 base; nucleotides not matched to a gene: 3. CDR1 and CDR2 (germline): MRHNA, SNTAGT. The CDR3 loop spans 15 amino acids. The DNA for the CDR3 is TGTGCCAGCAGTGAGGGACAGGGCCCCCAAGAGACCCAGTACTTC. This codes for CASSEGQGPQETQYF.

V and J are TRBV7-2 and TRBJ2-3, with 9 bases matching TRBD1. This CDR3 is 17 amino acids long. CDR1 SGHTA and CDR2 FQGNSA come from the germline V gene. V lost 1 base to trimming and J lost 0 bases; unmatched junction nucleotides: 5. The CDR3: CASSLEGQGLSTDTQYF. The CDR3, as DNA: TGTGCCAGCAGCTTAGAGGGACAGGGCCTTAGCACAGATACGCAGTATTTT.

The rearrangement links TRBV19 to TRBJ2-3, with 13 bases lining up with TRBD2. V dropped 7 bases and J dropped 3; count of bases not matched to a gene: 10. CDR3 length equals 17 residues. Germline CDR1 reads LNHDA; CDR2 reads SQIVND (reference sequence). CDR3 loop: CASIRTSGSLGTDTQYF. The CDR3 DNA reads TGTGCCAGTATACGGACTAGCGGGAGTCTCGGGACAGATACGCAGTATTTT. Drawing the rest from reference TRBV19 and TRBJ2-3, the complete variable domain is DGGITQSPKYLFRKEGQNVTLSCEQNLNHDAMYWYRQDPGQGLRLIYYSQIVNDFQKGDIAEGYSVSREKKESFPLTVTSAQKNPTAFYLCASIRTSGSLGTDTQYFGPGTRLTVL.

This rearrangement joins TRBV13 to TRBJ2-5, with D possibly matching TRBD2 (6 bases). CDR1 and CDR2 from the germline V gene are PRHDT and FYEKMQ (reference sequence). Between the trimmed V and J ends, which lost 1 base and 5 bases, there was a span of 14 bases. The CDR3 has 15 amino acids. The CDR3 DNA sequence: TGTGCCAGCAGCTTAGCCAAGGGAGGTCAGGAGACCCAGTACTTC. Encoded protein: CASSLAKGGQETQYF.

This chain links TRBV12-5 with TRBJ2-2, with 7 bases aligning to TRBD1. The germline V gene has CDR1 LGHNT and CDR2 FRNRAP. V shed 1 base, J shed 4 bases, and the junction held 6 bases outside the gene matches. The CDR3 runs to 16 residues. DNA for the CDR3: TGTGCTAGTGGTTTGGATCTACAGGGGACCACCGGGGAGCTGTTTTTT. As protein: CASGLDLQGTTGELFF.

The chain recombines TRBV6-5 with TRBJ1-5; a possible D gene is TRBD1 (5 bases). CDR1 and CDR2 from the germline V gene are MNHEY and SVGAGI. The ends were cut back, 8 bases at V and 3 bases at J, with 14 bases in the middle. The CDR3 loop spans 14 amino acids. The DNA of the CDR3 is TGTGCCAGCGGCCCACAGGATCCCAATCAGCCCCAGCATTTT. Protein product: CASGPQDPNQPQHF.

Regarding this clone: The conserved closing phenylalanine or tryptophan is absent in this CDR3, likely reflecting a read error. The DNA is omitted, as the CDR3 cannot be located on it reliably, and the CDR3 follows TCRdb's listing. The CDR3: CASSEALLLL. The V call is TRBV6-1, the J call TRBJ1-1; TRBD1 reflects the table's D call only, with no check against the DNA. Germline values: CDR1 MNHNS, CDR2 SASEGT. The CDR3 is 10 amino acids long, termini counted.

The CDR3 loop is CAISAGGLDEQYF. DNA for the CDR3: TGTGCCATCAGCGCCGGGGGGCTGGACGAGCAGTACTTC. This chain connects TRBV10-3 to TRBJ2-7, with a weak D call TRBD2 (7 bases). The V end was cut by 6 bases, the J end by 5 bases, with 14 bases between. The CDR3 sequence is 13 residues long. In germline, CDR1 is ENHRY, CDR2 SYGVKD.

A single count supports this clone. This chain uses TRBV18 with TRBJ1-1, with TRBD1 as a possible D gene (5 bases). Germline V gene sequence: CDR1 KGHSH, CDR2 LQKENI. V shed 2 bases and J shed 2 bases, with 15 bases lying between them. The CDR3 spans 16 residues. The CDR3 region has the DNA TGTGCCAGCTCACCAACGGTGACGGGGGTAAACACTGAAGCTTTCTTT. Translation gives CASSPTVTGVNTEAFF. The variable domain in full, completed from reference TRBV18 and TRBJ1-1, reads NAGVMQNPRHLVRRRGQEARLRCSPMKGHSHVYWYRQLPEEGLKFMVYLQKENIIDESGMPKERFSAEFPKEGPSILRIQQVVRGDSAAYFCASSPTVTGVNTEAFFGQGTRLTVV.

The chain has TRBV28 and TRBJ2-3; TRBD1 aligns across 9 bases. V dropped 9 bases and J dropped 2; count of bases not matched to a gene: 3. Germline values: CDR1 MDHEN, CDR2 SYDVKM. This CDR3 contains 13 residues. The CDR3: CASGDRVTDTQYF. The CDR3 DNA reads as TGTGCCAGTGGGGACAGGGTCACAGATACGCAGTATTTT.

The chain couples TRBV12-3 or TRBV12-4 to TRBJ1-2; unclear D gene. CDR3 size: 9 residues. With 10 bases removed from V and 8 bases from J, the gap between germline ends came to 8 bases. CDR3 amino acids: CATSPGYTF. The CDR3 DNA is TGTGCCACCAGCCCGGGCTACACCTTC.